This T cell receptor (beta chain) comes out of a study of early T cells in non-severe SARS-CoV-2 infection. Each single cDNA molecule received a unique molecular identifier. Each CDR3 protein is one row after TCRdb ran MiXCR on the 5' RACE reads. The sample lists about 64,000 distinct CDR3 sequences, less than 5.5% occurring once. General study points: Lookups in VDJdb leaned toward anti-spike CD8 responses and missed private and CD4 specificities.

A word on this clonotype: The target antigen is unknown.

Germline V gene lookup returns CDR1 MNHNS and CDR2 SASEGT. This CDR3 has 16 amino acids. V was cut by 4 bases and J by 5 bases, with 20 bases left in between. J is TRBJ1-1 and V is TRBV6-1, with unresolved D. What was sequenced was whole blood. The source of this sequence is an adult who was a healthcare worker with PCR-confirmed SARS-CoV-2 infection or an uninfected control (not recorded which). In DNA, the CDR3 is TGTGCCAGCAGTGCCCCGCCGGTTGGTGTGTGGACTGAAGCTTTCTTT. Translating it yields CASSAPPVGVWTEAFF.